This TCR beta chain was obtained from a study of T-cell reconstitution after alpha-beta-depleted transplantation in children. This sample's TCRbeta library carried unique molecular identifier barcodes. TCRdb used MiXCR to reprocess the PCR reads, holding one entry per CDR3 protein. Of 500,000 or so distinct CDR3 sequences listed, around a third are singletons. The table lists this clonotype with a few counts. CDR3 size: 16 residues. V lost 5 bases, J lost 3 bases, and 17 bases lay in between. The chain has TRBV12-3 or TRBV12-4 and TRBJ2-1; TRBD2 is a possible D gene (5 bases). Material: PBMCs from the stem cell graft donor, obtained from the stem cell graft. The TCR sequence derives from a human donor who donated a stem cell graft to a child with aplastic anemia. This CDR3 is CASSTLGADHYNEQFF. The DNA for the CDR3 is TGTGCCAGCAGTACCCTTGGAGCGGATCACTACAATGAGCAGTTCTTC.